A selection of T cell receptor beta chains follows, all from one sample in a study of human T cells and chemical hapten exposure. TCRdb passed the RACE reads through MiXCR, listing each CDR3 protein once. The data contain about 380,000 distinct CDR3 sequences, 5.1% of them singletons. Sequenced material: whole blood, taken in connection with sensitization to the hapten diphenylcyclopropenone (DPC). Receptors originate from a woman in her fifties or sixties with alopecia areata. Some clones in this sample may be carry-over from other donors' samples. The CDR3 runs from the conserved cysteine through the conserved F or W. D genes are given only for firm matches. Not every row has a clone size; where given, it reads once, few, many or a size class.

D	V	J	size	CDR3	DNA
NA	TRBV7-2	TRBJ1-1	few	CASRTPGGNTEAFF	TGTGCCAGCAGGACCCCTGGGGGAAACACTGAAGCTTTCTTT
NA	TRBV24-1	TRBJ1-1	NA	CATSARAGQTEAFF	TGTGCCACCAGTGCGAGGGCAGGGCAGACTGAAGCTTTCTTT
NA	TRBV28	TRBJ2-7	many	CASSLSLLSSYEQYF	TGTGCCAGCAGTTTGAGTCTGTTAAGCTCCTACGAGCAGTACTTC
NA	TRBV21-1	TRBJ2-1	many	CASSKGTGGSYNEQFF	TGTGCCAGCAGCAAAGGGACAGGGGGCTCCTACAATGAGCAGTTCTTC
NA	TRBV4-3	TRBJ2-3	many	CASSQDYSDTDTQYF	TGCGCCAGCAGCCAAGATTACAGCGACACAGATACGCAGTATTTT
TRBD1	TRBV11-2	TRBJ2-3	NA	CASSFPARGHTDTQYF	TGTGCCAGCAGCTTCCCCGCCAGGGGGCACACAGATACGCAGTATTTT
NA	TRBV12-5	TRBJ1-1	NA	CASGLDENTEAFF	TGTGCTAGTGGTCTCGACGAGAACACTGAAGCTTTCTTT
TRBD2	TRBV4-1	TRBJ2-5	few	CASSQDQLTSGGIQETQYF	TGCGCCAGCAGCCAAGATCAACTTACTAGCGGGGGGATTCAAGAGACCCAGTACTTC
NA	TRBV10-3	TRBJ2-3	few	CAISLNSELAGTDTQYF	TGTGCCATCAGCCTAAACAGCGAACTCGCTGGCACAGATACGCAGTATTTT
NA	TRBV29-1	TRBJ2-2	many	CSVEIPLEDQGTGELFF	TGCAGCGTTGAGATCCCCCTTGAGGACCAGGGCACCGGGGAGCTGTTTTTT
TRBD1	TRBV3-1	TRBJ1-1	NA	CASSQDRGLLNTEAFF	TGTGCCAGCAGCCAAGACAGGGGGCTTCTGAACACTGAAGCTTTCTTT
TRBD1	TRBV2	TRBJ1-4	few	CASSRGPRDEKLFF	TGTGCCAGCAGTAGGGGGCCACGCGATGAAAAACTGTTTTTT
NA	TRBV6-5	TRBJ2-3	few	CASSYSNFEQYF	TGTGCCAGCAGTTACTCGAACTTCGAGCAGTATTTT
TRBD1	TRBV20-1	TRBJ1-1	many	CSARDGGGSTEAFF	TGCAGTGCTAGAGATGGAGGGGGCAGCACTGAAGCTTTCTTT
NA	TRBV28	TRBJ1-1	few	CASTRKRNTEAFF	TGTGCCAGCACCCGGAAAAGAAACACTGAAGCTTTCTTT
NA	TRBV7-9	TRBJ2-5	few	CASSLATASETQYF	TGTGCCAGCAGCTTAGCGACAGCCTCAGAGACCCAGTACTTC
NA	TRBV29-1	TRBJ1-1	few	CSVDSLNTEAFF	TGCAGCGTTGATTCTTTAAACACTGAAGCTTTCTTT
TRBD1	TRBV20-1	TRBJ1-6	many	CSARGSTGGDSPLHF	TGCAGTGCTAGGGGTTCGACAGGGGGTGACTCACCCCTCCACTTT
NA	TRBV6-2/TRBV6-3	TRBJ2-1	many	CASSYSGSDWDEQFF	TGTGCCAGCAGTTACTCTGGGTCCGATTGGGATGAGCAGTTCTTC
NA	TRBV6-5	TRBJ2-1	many	CASSYAAPTGEQFF	TGTGCCAGCAGTTACGCGGCCCCAACCGGTGAGCAGTTCTTC
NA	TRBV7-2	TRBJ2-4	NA	CASSLAGAGGKNIQYF	TGTGCCAGCAGCTTAGCAGGGGCCGGCGGCAAAAACATTCAGTACTTC
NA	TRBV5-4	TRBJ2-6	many	CASSLGRRGVPGANVLTF	TGTGCCAGCAGCTTGGGTCGGCGGGGCGTCCCTGGGGCCAACGTCCTGACTTTC
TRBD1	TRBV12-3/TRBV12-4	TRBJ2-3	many	CASSRRDRGTDTQYF	TGTGCCAGCAGTCGACGGGACAGAGGGACAGATACGCAGTATTTT
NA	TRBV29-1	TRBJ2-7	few	CSVEEAGSPYEQYF	TGCAGCGTTGAAGAAGCAGGGAGTCCCTACGAGCAGTACTTC
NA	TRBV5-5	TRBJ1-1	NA	CASSFGAVTEAFF	TGTGCCAGCAGTTTCGGTGCGGTCACTGAAGCTTTCTTT
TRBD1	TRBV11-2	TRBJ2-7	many	CASSLGQGAIGQYF	TGTGCCAGCAGCTTAGGACAGGGGGCAATCGGGCAGTACTTC
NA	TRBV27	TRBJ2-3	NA	CASSFWTATDTQYF	TGTGCCAGCAGTTTTTGGACAGCCACAGATACGCAGTATTTT
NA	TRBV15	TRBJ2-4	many	CATSRAPMGGLAKNIQYF	TGTGCCACCAGCAGAGCCCCAATGGGGGGTCTAGCCAAAAACATTCAGTACTTC
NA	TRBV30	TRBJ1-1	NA	CAWSSQPNTEAFF	TGTGCCTGGTCCAGTCAGCCGAACACTGAAGCTTTCTTT
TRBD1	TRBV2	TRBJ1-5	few	CASSDTGGSNQPQHF	TGTGCCAGCAGTGACACAGGGGGAAGCAATCAGCCCCAGCATTTT
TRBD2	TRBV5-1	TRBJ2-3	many	CASSLRGASTDTQYF	TGCGCCAGCAGCCTGCGGGGGGCCAGCACAGATACGCAGTATTTT
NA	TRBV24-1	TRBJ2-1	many	CATTPAVNEQFF	TGTGCCACCACCCCTGCTGTGAATGAGCAGTTCTTC
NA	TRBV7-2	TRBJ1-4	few	CASSLGPKEKLFF	TGTGCCAGCAGCTTGGGACCCAAGGAAAAACTGTTTTTT
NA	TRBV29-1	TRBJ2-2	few	CSVARSGPPNTGELFF	TGCAGCGTTGCCCGGAGCGGCCCGCCGAACACCGGGGAGCTGTTTTTT
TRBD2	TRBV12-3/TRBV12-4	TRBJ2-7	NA	CASSSIAGGSYEQYF	TGTGCCAGCAGTTCTATAGCGGGAGGTAGTTACGAGCAGTACTTC
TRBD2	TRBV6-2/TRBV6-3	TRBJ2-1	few	CASFTSGISYNEQFF	TGTGCCAGCTTTACTAGCGGGATCTCCTACAATGAGCAGTTCTTC
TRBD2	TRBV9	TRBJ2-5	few	CASSVSGGAGETQYF	TGTGCCAGCAGCGTTAGCGGGGGGGCAGGAGAGACCCAGTACTTC
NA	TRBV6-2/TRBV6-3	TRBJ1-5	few	CASSPLFYQPQHF	TGTGCCAGCAGCCCCTTATTCTATCAGCCCCAGCATTTT
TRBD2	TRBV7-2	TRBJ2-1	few	CASSLSGGLGNEQFF	TGTGCCAGCAGCCTTTCGGGGGGGCTGGGCAATGAGCAGTTCTTC
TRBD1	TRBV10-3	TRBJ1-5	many	CAISNRGSNQPQHF	TGTGCCATCAGCAACAGGGGTAGCAATCAGCCCCAGCATTTT